These 18 T cell receptor beta chains came from one sample sequenced in a study of T cells expressing NK-cell markers. From the 5' RACE reads, TCRdb lists one entry per CDR3 protein and no DNA. The table lists approximately 110,000 distinct CDR3 sequences. Sequencing was done on a sample of blood T cells: a sorted CD56 or NKG2C T cell subset, CD4+ or CD8+ T cells, or bulk PBMC T cells (not recorded which). These receptors originate from a woman between 18 and 69 years old in good health.

The chain has TRBV9 and TRBJ1-1; TCRdb outputs TRBD1, but without DNA this stays unchecked. Germline CDR1 and CDR2: SGDLS and YYNGEE. CDR3 size: 13 residues. The CDR3 sequence: CASSPPRRGVAFF.

V gene TRBV6-2 or TRBV6-3 combines with J gene TRBJ2-5. Germline CDR1 is MNHEY and CDR2 is SVGEGT. There are 15 residues in the CDR3. The CDR3 protein is CASSQLGVLGETQYF.

The chain couples TRBV6-1 to TRBJ2-7; no DNA is available, so the TRBD2 call from TCRdb remains unchecked. Germline V gives CDR1 MNHNS, CDR2 SASEGT. The CDR3 extends over 15 amino acids. CDR3 region: CASSASVVPTYEQYF.

The rearrangement uses TRBV20-1 and TRBJ2-5; as DNA is missing, the TRBD1 call by TCRdb cannot be tested. CDR3 length equals 14 residues. Germline V gives CDR1 DFQATT, CDR2 SNEGSKA (reference sequence). The CDR3 is CSAREGTGRETQYF.

The rearrangement links TRBV27 to TRBJ2-7; absent DNA, TCRdb's TRBD1 call cannot be checked. There are 14 residues in the CDR3. The V gene's germline CDR1 is MNHEY and CDR2 SMNVEV (reference sequence). This CDR3 is CASSFTGNNYEQYF.

The chain combines TRBV9 with TRBJ1-5; TCRdb's assignment of TRBD1 cannot be checked, as there is no DNA. The germline V gene has CDR1 SGDLS and CDR2 YYNGEE. This CDR3 has 15 residues. The CDR3 reads CASSAEQGKGQPQHF.

This chain links TRBV7-6 with TRBJ2-3; TCRdb names TRBD2, which stays unverified in the absence of DNA. This CDR3 has 15 amino acids. CDR1 is SGHVS and CDR2 is FNYEAQ in the germline V gene. This CDR3 reads CASSYSGGGEDTQYF.

The chain employs TRBV12-3 or TRBV12-4 and TRBJ2-2. The length of the CDR3 is 16 residues. The CDR3 loop reads CASSLYGLPNTGELFF.

This sequence joins TRBV7-2 and TRBJ2-5. CDR1 and CDR2 (germline): SGHTA, FQGNSA. This CDR3 region has 12 residues. The CDR3: CASSLGQETQYF.

The V gene is TRBV29-1, the J gene TRBJ1-2; the TCRdb D gene call, TRBD1, has no DNA to confirm it. Germline assignment: CDR1 SQVTM and CDR2 ANQGSEA. This CDR3 has 14 amino acids. The CDR3 loop is CSVVGTGVSYGYTF. Variable domain in full (rest from reference TRBV29-1 and TRBJ1-2): SAVISQKPSRDICQRGTSLTIQCQVDSQVTMMFWYRQQPGQSLTLIATANQGSEATYESGFVIDKFPISRPNLTFSTLTVSNMSPEDSSIYLCSVVGTGVSYGYTFGSGTRLTVV.

The V gene is TRBV19, the J gene TRBJ2-5; without DNA, the TCRdb call of TRBD2 cannot be checked. This CDR3 has 16 residues. Germline V gene sequence: CDR1 LNHDA, CDR2 SQIVND (reference sequence). CDR3 amino acids: CASSIGKRGYQETQYF.

The chain joins TRBV12-3 or TRBV12-4 to TRBJ2-3; TCRdb lists TRBD2, though no DNA is available to test this call. CDR3 length: 14 amino acids. CDR3 region: CAIMTSEGTDTQYF.

The rearrangement joins TRBV20-1 to TRBJ1-2; no DNA is available, so the TRBD1 call from TCRdb remains unchecked. From germline, CDR1 is DFQATT and CDR2 SNEGSKA (reference sequence). This CDR3 spans 15 amino acids. CDR3 sequence: CSANSGGRALSGYTF.

The chain couples TRBV6-5 to TRBJ1-2; TCRdb returns TRBD1, unconfirmable since there is no DNA. The CDR3 has 17 residues. Germline CDR1 and CDR2: MNHEY and SVGAGI. CDR3 protein: CASSYSWDRGLTYGYTF.

The chain joins TRBV6-5 to TRBJ1-2; the D call from TCRdb, TRBD1, cannot be confirmed without DNA. The CDR3 is 17 residues long. The germline V gene encodes CDR1 MNHEY and CDR2 SVGAGI. The chain's CDR3 is CASSYLPGTATNYGYTF.

The V gene is TRBV28, the J gene TRBJ2-5; without DNA, the TCRdb call of TRBD1 cannot be checked. Germline V CDR1 and CDR2: MDHEN, SYDVKM. This CDR3 region has 14 residues. CDR3 loop: CASSSGGREETQYF.

This chain joins TRBV11-1 and TRBJ2-7; lacking DNA, the TRBD2 call made by TCRdb goes unchecked. The CDR3 spans 15 residues. CDR1 is SGHAT, CDR2 FQDESV, per germline (reference sequence). The CDR3 protein is CASSWLAGPTYEQYF. The full variable domain, with the rest looked up from reference TRBV11-1 and TRBJ2-7, is EAEVAQSPRYKITEKSQAVAFWCDPISGHATLYWYRQILGQGPELLVQFQDESVVDDSQLPKDRFSAERLKGVDSTLKIQPAELGDSAMYLCASSWLAGPTYEQYFGPGTRLTVT.

V gene TRBV28 combines with J gene TRBJ2-7. There are 12 residues in the CDR3. CDR1 MDHEN and CDR2 SYDVKM come from the germline V gene. The CDR3 sequence: CALGGDSYEQYF.